The clone carrying this T cell receptor beta chain was found a few times. Antigen specificity is unknown. J was trimmed by 3 bases and V by 6 bases; bases with no gene match: 16. This CDR3 has 17 amino acids. Germline-derived CDR1 and CDR2 are SGHAT and FQNNGV. These data belong to a study of cytomegalovirus exposure and HLA in healthy donors. Whole-study context: Around 86 million unique TCRs, all from HLA-typed donors, were included in an early release of the data.

Findings and caveats of the study: A previous analysis found most TCR beta V segments productive roughly 87% or roughly 30% of the time.

Primers: 60 Vbeta forward and 13 Jbeta reverse. Produced via immunoSEQ multiplex PCR; TCRdb's table is partial and in-frame only. The sample holds 100,000 to 150,000 clones, about three quarters seen once. The sequencing input was PBMCs. This chain links TRBV11-2 with TRBJ1-2, with 7 bases matching TRBD1. The clonotype originates from a man younger than 45 in good health and CMV-seronegative. CDR3 protein: CASSPGQIYPIDYGYTF. The CDR3 coding sequence is TGTGCCAGCAGTCCGGGACAGATTTACCCAATAGACTATGGCTACACCTTC.